Below, one T cell receptor beta chain is given with its context. Its antigen is still unknown. This specimen belongs to a study of shared clonotypes between healthy human individuals. Study-wide points: When compared with the clonotypes that were shared by all four sorted-subset donors, the non-shared clonotypes turned out to have lower generation probabilities.

CDR3 length: 15 amino acids. V was pared by 3 bases and J by 6 bases, with 7 bases of the junction left unmatched. Germline loops: CDR1 SGHNT, CDR2 YYREEE (reference sequence). The table came from immunoSEQ multiplex PCR; TCRdb's copy has only in-frame clones and leaves some out. This table has some 2,100,000 clones, 95% appearing once. Donors, healthy HIV-negative adults, lacked recent acute infections or vaccinations. Sequenced sample: naive CD4+ T cells sorted from blood. The subset: CD45RA+ positively selected. The V gene is TRBV5-4, the J gene TRBJ2-7; 12 bases line up with TRBD2. This TCR came from a man between 18 and 35 years old in good health. CDR3 region: CASSSLAGGLSEQYF. Written as DNA, the CDR3 is TGTGCCAGCAGCTCACTAGCGGGGGGTCTTAGCGAGCAGTACTTC.